This T cell receptor beta chain is from a study of CD8 T cells in ankylosing spondylitis. Notes on the study in general: Within matched ankylosing spondylitis synovial fluid, disease-linked clones were reportedly significantly enriched.

The CDR3 has 15 amino acids. V lost 7 bases to trimming and J lost 6 bases, with 18 bases between them. This clonotype was seen a handful of times. The antigen remains undetermined. In making TCR beta libraries, quantitative 5'-RACE with molecular barcodes was used. TCRdb processed the 5' RACE reads anew with MiXCR; each CDR3 protein has one entry. The sample has about 150,000 distinct CDR3 sequences; 25% to 35% are singletons. Source material: synovial fluid, either unsorted or a sorted T cell fraction (not recorded which). The TCR comes from a male donor with ankylosing spondylitis. V is TRBV12-3 or TRBV12-4 and J is TRBJ2-2, with D tentatively TRBD1 or TRBD2 (6 bases each). CDR3: CASTRGLANAGELFF. The CDR3 nucleotides are TGTGCCAGCACCCGGGGGCTAGCTAATGCCGGGGAGCTGTTTTTT.